This T cell receptor (beta chain) is from a study of blood T cell repertoires in COVID-19. TCRdb's table, derived via immunoSEQ multiplex PCR, lists solely in-frame clones and lacks some. The table has about 260,000 clones, 86% seen once. Germline V CDR1 and CDR2: LGHNT, FRNRAP. Trimming left V 1 base short and J 7 bases short, with 8 bases between. This CDR3 region has 12 residues. Source material: peripheral blood. This TCR came from a man younger than 35 with active or convalescent COVID-19. The chain employs TRBV12-5 and TRBJ2-7; TRBD2 is a possible D gene (5 bases). CDR3 nucleotide sequence: TGTGCTAGTGGTTTGGCTACGGGAGAGCAGTACTTC. Its translation: CASGLATGEQYF. Complete variable domain (other parts from reference TRBV12-5 and TRBJ2-7): DARVTQTPRHKVTEMGQEVTMRCQPILGHNTVFWYRQTMMQGLELLAYFRNRAPLDDSGMPKDRFSAEMPDATLATLKIQPSEPRDSAVYFCASGLATGEQYFGPGTRLTVT.